The clone carrying this TCR beta chain was counted a few times. TCRdb's copy holds only in-frame clones and misses some; the assay was immunoSEQ multiplex PCR. The data contain some 14,000 clones, roughly 78% of them seen just once; the ten biggest clones take up 4% to 5%. Trimming cost V 4 bases and J 4 bases; bases outside gene matches: 9. The germline V gene encodes CDR1 LGHNA and CDR2 YSLEER. This CDR3 has 16 amino acids. The data stem from a study of T cell repertoires in ileal Crohn's disease. The receptor was isolated from an adult with Crohn's disease. V and J are TRBV4-3 and TRBJ2-7, with TRBD2 matching over 11 bases. The specimen was ileal tissue. In DNA form, the CDR3 reads TGCGCCAGCAGCCGATCACTAGCGGGGGCGGAATACGAGCAGTACTTC. It translates to CASSRSLAGAEYEQYF.